This record looks at one TCR beta chain sequence and its context. This clone was seen ten or more times. Its antigen remains undetermined. The input lacks base qualities; no much larger clone sits a single base away. TRB sequencing used genomic DNA with the immunoSEQ assay at survey resolution or the hsTCRB kit. The paper's processing steps were these. The immunoSEQ software was used for initial read processing, and the LymphoSeq R package was used for repertoire analyses. Clonality was computed as 1 minus normalized Shannon entropy; Gini coefficient was also calculated for each TRB dataset. To infer phenotypes in unsorted samples, TRB sequences from sorted subsets of the recipient or donor were mapped onto unsorted samples from the same recipient. TCRdb re-hosts the immuneACCESS table, in-frame sequences only. Its copies lack some clones; in the studies checked, an unresolved V gene accounts for under half of them, and the cause for the rest is not known. V and J calls and clone size are given by that table; D and trimming were obtained from the DNA. This sample contains just under 8,000 clones, none of which is a singleton. The top ten clones comprise 6% of the sample.

The sample originates from a study of T cells after posttransplantation cyclophosphamide (dated by TCRdb to 2016 to 2017). Looking at the study overall: Using TRB sequencing, the study followed how the T cell repertoire rebuilt after myeloablative bone marrow transplantation with posttransplantation cyclophosphamide given as GVHD prophylaxis. Samples from some 32 PTCy-treated patients and fewer than 20 related bone marrow donors of those patients were subjected to antigen receptor sequencing. TRB sequencing was performed on blood from all 34 PTCy patients with 1-year posttransplant specimens. Up to about 3 additional blood samples from 2 to 5.2 years after transplant were also TRB-sequenced in 3 patients, as was pretransplant blood from a handful of patients. TRA and TRB clonality were tightly correlated in ten or so samples, so subsequent TCR analyses focused on TRB only. Public TRB sequences were searched against a database of over 3,600 sequences associated with responses to pathogens, tumor antigens, self-antigens and alloantigens. Study-level results and caveats: Donor-recipient similarity was low at 1-2 months but increased during the first year, and donor CD8+ memory clones often dominated later blood repertoires. Across roughly 49 patients, TRB clonality was highly associated with recipient CMV seropositivity and CMV reactivation, and PTCy diversity was similar to diversity in CNI/methotrexate controls. The TRB repertoires of T cells infiltrating skin or GI tract showed only limited overlap with the TRB repertoires of T cells in blood.

The CDR3 measures 13 amino acids from cysteine to phenylalanine. CDR3 DNA only is kept here, 39 bases in frame from base 1. V and J lose 3 bases and 6 bases, and a span of 12 bases separates them. The treatment or condition label corresponds to: high-dose cyclophosphamide on days +3 and +4 as single-agent GVHD prophylaxis. Busulfan and fludarabine conditioning, a related or unrelated marrow graft, and cyclophosphamide on days +3 and +4 were given to PTCy patients. PTCy-treated patients were drawn from a prospective multi-institutional clinical trial. Peripheral blood and bone marrow mononuclear cells were isolated by Ficoll-Hypaque density centrifugation and were cryopreserved.

The V gene is TRBV12-3 or TRBV12-4 and the J gene is TRBJ2-7; the D gene is perhaps TRBD1, on 5 matching bases. Specimen: PBMCs, collected after an allogeneic stem cell transplant with post-transplant cyclophosphamide. The TCR originated in a male patient in his 30s who received an allogeneic stem cell transplant from an unrelated donor, was CMV-positive, and had acute and chronic GVHD. It is possible that, after a transplant, some T cells come from the graft donor. The CDR3 amino acid sequence is: CASSLAGLGEQYF. The bases read TGTGCCAGCAGTTTGGCAGGGCTGGGCGAGCAGTACTTC.